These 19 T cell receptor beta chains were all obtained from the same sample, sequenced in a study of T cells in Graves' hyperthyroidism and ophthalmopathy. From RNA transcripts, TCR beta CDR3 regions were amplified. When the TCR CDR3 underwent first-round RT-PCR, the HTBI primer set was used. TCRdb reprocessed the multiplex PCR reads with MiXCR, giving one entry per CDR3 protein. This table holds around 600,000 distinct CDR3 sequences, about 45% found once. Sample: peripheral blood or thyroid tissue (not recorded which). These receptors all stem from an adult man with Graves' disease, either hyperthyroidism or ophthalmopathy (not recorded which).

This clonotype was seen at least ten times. The CDR3 is CASSSDRTQGYTF. CDR3 coding DNA: TGTGCCAGCAGCTCCGACAGAACTCAGGGCTACACCTTC. The V call is TRBV12-3 or TRBV12-4, the J call TRBJ1-2; D perhaps matches TRBD1 (5 bases). CDR3 length: 13 residues. V lost 6 bases and J lost 8, with 16 bases in between.

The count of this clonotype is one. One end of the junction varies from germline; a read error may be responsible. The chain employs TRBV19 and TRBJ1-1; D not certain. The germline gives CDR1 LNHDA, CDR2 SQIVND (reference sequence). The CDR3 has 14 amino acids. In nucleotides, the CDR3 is TGTGCCGGTAGCCTCCGAGCGGCAGTCACTGAAGCTTTCTTT. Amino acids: CAGSLRAAVTEAFF.

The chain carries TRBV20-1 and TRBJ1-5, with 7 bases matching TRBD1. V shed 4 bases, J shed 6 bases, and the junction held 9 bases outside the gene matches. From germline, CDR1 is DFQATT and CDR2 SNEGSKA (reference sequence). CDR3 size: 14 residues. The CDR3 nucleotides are TGCAGTGCTACGCCGACAGGGTCGTCTCAGCCCCAGCATTTT. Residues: CSATPTGSSQPQHF.

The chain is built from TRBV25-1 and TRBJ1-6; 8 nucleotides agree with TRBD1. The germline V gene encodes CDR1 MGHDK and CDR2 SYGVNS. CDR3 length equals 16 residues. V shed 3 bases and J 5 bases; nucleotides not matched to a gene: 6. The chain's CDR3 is CASSDNRQGNNSPLHF. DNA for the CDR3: TGTGCCAGCAGTGATAACCGACAGGGGAATAATTCACCCCTCCACTTT.

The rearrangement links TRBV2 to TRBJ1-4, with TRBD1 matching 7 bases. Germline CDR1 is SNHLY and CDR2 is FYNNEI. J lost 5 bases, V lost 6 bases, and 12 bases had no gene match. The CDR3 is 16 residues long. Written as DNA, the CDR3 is TGTGCCAGCAGCCAACTGGGGGGGACAGTGAATGAAAAACTGTTTTTT. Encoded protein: CASSQLGGTVNEKLFF.

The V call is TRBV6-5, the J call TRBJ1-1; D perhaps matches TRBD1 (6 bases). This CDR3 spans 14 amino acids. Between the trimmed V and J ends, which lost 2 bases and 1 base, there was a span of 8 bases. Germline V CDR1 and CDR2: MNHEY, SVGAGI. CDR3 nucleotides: TGTGCCAGCAGTTACGAGACAGGGAACACTGAAGCTTTCTTT. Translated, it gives CASSYETGNTEAFF.

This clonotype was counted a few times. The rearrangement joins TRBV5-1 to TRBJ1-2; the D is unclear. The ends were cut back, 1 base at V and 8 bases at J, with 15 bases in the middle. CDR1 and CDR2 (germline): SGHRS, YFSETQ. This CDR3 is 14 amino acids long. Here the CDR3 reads CASSLPQEVGGYTF. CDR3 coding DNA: TGCGCCAGCAGCTTGCCGCAGGAGGTTGGAGGCTACACCTTC.

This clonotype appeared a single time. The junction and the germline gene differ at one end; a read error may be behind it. The CDR3 here is CAAKTDSNQPQQF. Here the CDR3 DNA reads TGTGCCGCCAAGACAGATAGCAATCAGCCCCAGCAGTTT. V usage is TRBV6-1 and J usage is TRBJ1-5, with D possibly TRBD1 on 5 matching bases. The V gene's germline CDR1 is MNHNS and CDR2 SASEGT. This CDR3 has 13 residues.

CDR3: CASGSRSGFLDTEAFF. The CDR3 bases are TGTGCCAGTGGTTCGAGAAGCGGGTTCCTTGACACTGAAGCTTTCTTT. The genes are TRBV5-6 and TRBJ1-1; D not certain. Trimming left V 8 bases short and J 3 bases short, with 23 bases between. The germline V gene has CDR1 SGHDT and CDR2 YYEEEE. The CDR3 is made up of 16 amino acids. Full variable domain (outside the CDR3, taken from reference TRBV5-6 and TRBJ1-1): DAGVTQSPTHLIKTRGQQVTLRCSPKSGHDTVSWYQQALGQGPQFIFQYYEEEERQRGNFPDRFSGHQFPNYSSELNVNALLLGDSALYLCASGSRSGFLDTEAFFGQGTRLTVV.

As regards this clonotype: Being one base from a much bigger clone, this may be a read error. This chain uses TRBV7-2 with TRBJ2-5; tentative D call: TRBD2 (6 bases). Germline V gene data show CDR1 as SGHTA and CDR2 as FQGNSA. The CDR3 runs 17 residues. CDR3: CASSLGQHRTTKEAQYF. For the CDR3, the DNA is TGTGCCAGCAGCTTAGGCCAGCACAGGACTACCAAAGAGGCCCAGTACTTC.

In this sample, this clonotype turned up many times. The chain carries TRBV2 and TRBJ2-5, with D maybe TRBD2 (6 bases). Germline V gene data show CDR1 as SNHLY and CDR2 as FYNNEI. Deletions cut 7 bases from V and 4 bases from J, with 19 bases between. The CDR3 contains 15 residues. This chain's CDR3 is CASTLEEGTRETQYF. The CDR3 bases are TGTGCCAGCACTTTGGAGGAGGGCACGCGAGAGACCCAGTACTTC.

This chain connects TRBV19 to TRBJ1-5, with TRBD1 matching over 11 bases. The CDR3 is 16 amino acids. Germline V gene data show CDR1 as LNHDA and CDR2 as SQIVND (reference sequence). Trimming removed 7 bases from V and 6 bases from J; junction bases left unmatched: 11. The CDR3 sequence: CASTRQGQGAIQPQHF. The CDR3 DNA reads TGTGCCAGTACCCGACAAGGACAGGGGGCTATTCAGCCCCAGCATTTT.

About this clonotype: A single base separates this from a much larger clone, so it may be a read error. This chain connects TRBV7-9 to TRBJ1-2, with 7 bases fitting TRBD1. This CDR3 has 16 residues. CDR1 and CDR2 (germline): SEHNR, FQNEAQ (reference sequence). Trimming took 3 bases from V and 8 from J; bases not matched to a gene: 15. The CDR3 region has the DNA TGTGCCAGCAGCTTCACCCCGACAACAGGGGTTCAAGGCTACACCTTC. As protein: CASSFTPTTGVQGYTF.

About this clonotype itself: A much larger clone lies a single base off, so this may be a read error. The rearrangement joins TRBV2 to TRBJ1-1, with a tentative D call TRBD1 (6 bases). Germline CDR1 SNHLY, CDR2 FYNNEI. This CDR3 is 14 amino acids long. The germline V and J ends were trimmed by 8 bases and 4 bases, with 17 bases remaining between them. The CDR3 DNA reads TGTGCCAGCTCAGGGACATCTGGGACCACTGAAGCTTTCTTT. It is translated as CASSGTSGTTEAFF.

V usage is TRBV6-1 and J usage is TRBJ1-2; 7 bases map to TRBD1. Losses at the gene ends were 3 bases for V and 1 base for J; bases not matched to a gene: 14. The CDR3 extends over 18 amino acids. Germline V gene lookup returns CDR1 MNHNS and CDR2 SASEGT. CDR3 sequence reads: CASSDEGGAGSDNYGYTF. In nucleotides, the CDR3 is TGTGCCAGCAGTGACGAAGGGGGCGCAGGATCGGATAACTATGGCTACACCTTC.

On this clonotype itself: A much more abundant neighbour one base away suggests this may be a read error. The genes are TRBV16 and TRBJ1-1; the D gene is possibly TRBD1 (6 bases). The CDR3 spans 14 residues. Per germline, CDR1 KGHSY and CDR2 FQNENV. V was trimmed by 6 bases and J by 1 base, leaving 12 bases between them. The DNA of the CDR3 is TGTGCCAGCAGGCAACAGGGAGGGAACACTGAAGCTTTCTTT. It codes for CASRQQGGNTEAFF.

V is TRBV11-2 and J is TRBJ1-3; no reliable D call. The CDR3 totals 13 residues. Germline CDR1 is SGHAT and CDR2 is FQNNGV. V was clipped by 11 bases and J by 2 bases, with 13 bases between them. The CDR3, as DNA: TGTGCCTGGAGTGAAGGGCCTGGAAACACCATATATTTT. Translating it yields CAWSEGPGNTIYF.

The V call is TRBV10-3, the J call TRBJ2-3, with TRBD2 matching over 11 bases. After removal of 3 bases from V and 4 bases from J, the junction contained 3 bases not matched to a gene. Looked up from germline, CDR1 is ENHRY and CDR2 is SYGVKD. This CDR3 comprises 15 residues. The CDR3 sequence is CAISDLAGGPDTQYF. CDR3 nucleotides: TGTGCCATCAGTGACCTAGCGGGAGGCCCAGATACGCAGTATTTT.

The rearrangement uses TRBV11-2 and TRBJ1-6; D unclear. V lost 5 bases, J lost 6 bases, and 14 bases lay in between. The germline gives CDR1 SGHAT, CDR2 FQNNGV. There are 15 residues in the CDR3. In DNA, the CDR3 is TGTGCCAGCAGCCCGAGGCCTCCTCCTAATTCACCCCTCCACTTT. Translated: CASSPRPPPNSPLHF.